Shown below are 16 T cell receptor beta chains from a single sample sequenced in a study of cytomegalovirus exposure and HLA in healthy donors. It was with 60 Vbeta and 13 Jbeta primers that the PCR ran. Data came from immunoSEQ multiplex PCR; TCRdb stores just in-frame clones and leaves some out. The data contain approximately 200,000 clones, 79% of them seen just once; the ten biggest clones take up 3.5% to 5%. Source material: PBMCs. Every receptor here comes from a woman aged 30 to 39 in good health and CMV-seropositive.

The genes are TRBV7-9 and TRBJ1-4; D is perhaps TRBD1 (6 bases). CDR1 and CDR2 from the germline V gene are SEHNR and FQNEAQ (reference sequence). The V and J ends lost 2 bases and 6 bases respectively, with 10 bases between them. This CDR3 spans 14 amino acids. The CDR3 region has the DNA TGTGCCAGCAGCTTAAACAGGGAAGATGAAAAACTGTTTTTT. Encoded protein: CASSLNREDEKLFF.

This chain uses TRBV6-1 with TRBJ2-7, with a possible D match to TRBD2 (6 bases). Germline V gene sequence: CDR1 MNHNS, CDR2 SASEGT. The CDR3 consists of 13 residues. Trimming shortened V by 7 bases and J by 5 bases, and 15 bases separated the two germline ends. The chain's CDR3 is CASNGGLSHEQYF. CDR3 nucleotides: TGTGCCAGCAATGGAGGGTTATCCCACGAGCAGTACTTC.

CDR3 sequence: CASSQGTGASQPQHF. CDR3 nucleotide sequence: TGCGCCAGCAGCCAAGGGACAGGGGCCTCTCAGCCCCAGCATTTT. This rearrangement joins TRBV4-1 to TRBJ1-5, with TRBD1 matching 9 bases. CDR1 MGHRA and CDR2 YSYEKL come from the germline V gene. The CDR3 is made up of 15 amino acids. V was pared by 1 base and J by 6 bases, with 4 bases of the junction left unmatched.

This clone turned up a few times. The chain has TRBV7-9 and TRBJ1-1; TRBD1 matches 7 bases. V was pared by 1 base and J by 0 bases, with 5 bases of the junction left unmatched. Germline V gene sequence: CDR1 SEHNR, CDR2 FQNEAQ (reference sequence). CDR3 length: 16 amino acids. CDR3: CASSLEGTGVNTEAFF. Written as DNA, the CDR3 is TGTGCCAGCAGCTTAGAGGGTACAGGGGTGAACACTGAAGCTTTCTTT.

V is TRBV9 and J is TRBJ1-1; TRBD1 might be the D (5 bases). V gave up 3 bases and J gave up 0 bases, with 9 bases separating them. The CDR3 is made up of 14 amino acids. CDR1 is SGDLS and CDR2 is YYNGEE in the germline V gene. CDR3 DNA: TGTGCCAGCAGCGCGGCAGGGATGAACACTGAAGCTTTCTTT. It specifies CASSAAGMNTEAFF.

The sample holds a few counts of this clone. The chain is built from TRBV11-2 and TRBJ2-3, with 7 positions matching TRBD2. The V gene end was trimmed by 3 bases and the J gene end by 2 bases; junction bases not matched to a gene: 5. Per the germline V gene, CDR1 is SGHAT and CDR2 is FQNNGV. The CDR3 length is 15 residues. This CDR3 reads CASSFASGFTDTQYF. The CDR3 DNA follows: TGTGCCAGCAGCTTTGCTAGCGGTTTCACAGATACGCAGTATTTT.

The J gene is TRBJ2-3, the V gene TRBV11-3; 7 nucleotides align to TRBD1. Germline CDR1 reads SGHNT; CDR2 reads YENEEA. The length of the CDR3 is 17 residues. V was clipped by 2 bases and J by 4 bases; unmatched bases: 12. The CDR3 protein is CASSLPDRAPTADTQYF. Here the CDR3 DNA reads TGTGCCAGCAGCTTACCCGACAGGGCCCCAACGGCAGATACGCAGTATTTT.

The chain joins TRBV30 to TRBJ2-1; D gene ambiguous. The CDR3 totals 13 residues. Germline CDR1 is GTSNPN and CDR2 is SVGIG (reference sequence). V gave up 0 bases and J gave up 10 bases, with 13 bases separating them. The CDR3 sequence: CAWSVALNGEQFF. In DNA, the CDR3 is TGTGCCTGGAGTGTCGCCCTTAACGGGGAGCAGTTCTTC.

The chain joins TRBV2 to TRBJ2-2; TRBD1 agrees at 10 bases. The CDR3 is 14 residues long. Germline loops: CDR1 SNHLY, CDR2 FYNNEI. The ends lost 8 bases at V and 6 bases at J; junction bases unmatched: 6. Written as DNA, the CDR3 is TGTGCCAGCGTAAGACAGGGGGCCTCCGGGGAGCTGTTTTTT. The encoded protein is CASVRQGASGELFF.

This chain joins TRBV7-2 and TRBJ1-5; 7 bases map to TRBD1. Germline values: CDR1 SGHTA, CDR2 FQGNSA. After removal of 4 bases from V and 9 bases from J, the junction contained 3 bases not matched to a gene. CDR3 size: 12 residues. CDR3 sequence: CASSSRGSPQHF. The CDR3 DNA follows: TGTGCCAGCAGCTCCAGGGGGTCGCCCCAGCATTTT. The variable domain in full, with the rest retrieved from reference TRBV7-2 and TRBJ1-5, is GAGVSQSPSNKVTEKGKDVELRCDPISGHTALYWYRQSLGQGLEFLIYFQGNSAPDKSGLPSDRFSAERTGGSVSTLTIQRTQQEDSAVYLCASSSRGSPQHFGDGTRLSIL.

The rearrangement uses TRBV27 and TRBJ2-3; 7 positions agree with TRBD2. This CDR3 has 17 residues. Germline values: CDR1 MNHEY, CDR2 SMNVEV (reference sequence). V lost 6 bases and J lost 0; bases outside the gene matches: 12. CDR3 in DNA: TGTGCCAGCAGCCCAAGTCCTAGCGGTGCTAGCACAGATACGCAGTATTTT. Its protein is CASSPSPSGASTDTQYF.

For the CDR3, the DNA is TGTGCCAGCAGCTGGGGGGACTCACGAGAGACCCAGTACTTC. As protein: CASSWGDSRETQYF. The V and J genes are TRBV5-6 and TRBJ2-5; TRBD2 might be the D (6 bases). V lost 3 bases and J lost 4, with 13 bases in between. Germline assignment: CDR1 SGHDT and CDR2 YYEEEE. This CDR3 has 14 amino acids. Drawing the rest from reference TRBV5-6 and TRBJ2-5, the complete variable domain is DAGVTQSPTHLIKTRGQQVTLRCSPKSGHDTVSWYQQALGQGPQFIFQYYEEEERQRGNFPDRFSGHQFPNYSSELNVNALLLGDSALYLCASSWGDSRETQYFGPGTRLLVL.

This rearrangement joins TRBV7-2 to TRBJ2-5; TRBD2 matches at 13 bases. The CDR3 is made up of 15 amino acids. The germline gives CDR1 SGHTA, CDR2 FQGNSA. V trimming: 4 bases; J trimming: 7 bases; junction bases outside the gene matches: 6. The CDR3 nucleotides read TGTGCCAGCAGCTCCGGGACTAGCGGGGAAGGGACCCAGTACTTC. Translated, it gives CASSSGTSGEGTQYF.

The rearrangement uses TRBV2 and TRBJ2-7; the match to TRBD2 covers 7 bases. This CDR3 has 15 amino acids. Germline CDR1 is SNHLY and CDR2 is FYNNEI. The J segment lost 2 bases and the V segment lost 6 bases, leaving 10 bases of the junction unmatched. The CDR3 coding sequence is TGTGCCAGCAGAAGCCGGGACTACCAAACCTACGAGCAGTACTTC. Encoded protein: CASRSRDYQTYEQYF.

This clone has just one count. The chain recombines TRBV7-8 with TRBJ1-5; D uncertain. V lost 5 bases and J 0 bases, leaving 11 bases between the germline ends. CDR1 is SGHVS, CDR2 FQNEAQ, per germline. This CDR3 is built from 15 residues. CDR3: CASSPRRISNQPQHF. The DNA for the CDR3 is TGTGCCAGCAGCCCCCGGCGGATTAGCAATCAGCCCCAGCATTTT.

This clone was detected a few times. This rearrangement joins TRBV20-1 to TRBJ1-1; D is ambiguous. The V end was cut by 4 bases, the J end by 1 base, with 4 bases between. The germline V gene has CDR1 DFQATT and CDR2 SNEGSKA (reference sequence). This CDR3 comprises 11 residues. This chain's CDR3 is CSATGNTEAFF. CDR3 DNA sequence: TGCAGTGCTACGGGGAACACTGAAGCTTTCTTT.